This TCR beta chain was captured by sequencing in a study of Tregs in tolerant kidney transplant recipients. This clone was picked up a small number of times. What it recognizes is unknown. V dropped 4 bases and J dropped 2 bases, with 18 bases sitting between them. The CDR3 spans 16 residues. From germline, CDR1 is SGHRS and CDR2 YFSETQ. Notes on the study in general: Validation in larger populations is needed because few patients were studied.

The assay was immunoSEQ multiplex PCR, and TCRdb's table has in-frame clones only and misses some. The sample lists about 240,000 clones; about 80% were seen once. This chain connects TRBV5-1 to TRBJ1-2; TRBD1 is a possible D gene (6 bases). The TCR was taken from a human donor in good health. The source material was CD4+ T cells from blood. The CDR3 reads CASSPTLDRTNYGYTF. The CDR3 region has the DNA TGCGCCAGCAGCCCAACATTAGACAGGACCAACTATGGCTACACCTTC.